These 24 T cell receptor beta chains were sequenced from one sample in a study of blood T cell repertoires in COVID-19. Sequenced by immunoSEQ multiplex PCR; TCRdb stores in-frame clones only, minus some. The sample has approximately 280,000 clones; around nine tenths are singletons. The specimen sequenced was PBMCs or T cells enriched from blood (not recorded which). All receptors come from a woman aged 40 to 50 who had recovered from COVID-19.

V gene TRBV7-8 combines with J gene TRBJ2-4; the D gene is possibly TRBD2 (7 bases). Per the germline V gene, CDR1 is SGHVS and CDR2 is FQNEAQ. V was clipped by 4 bases and J by 1 base, with 23 bases between them. This CDR3 has 19 amino acids. The CDR3 here is CASSWGAAGANSAKNIQYF. CDR3 sequence (DNA): TGTGCCAGCAGCTGGGGGGCGGCGGGAGCCAACTCGGCCAAAAACATTCAGTACTTC.

The chain combines TRBV6-1 with TRBJ2-7, with D perhaps matching TRBD2 (7 bases). V lost 3 bases and J lost 4, with 19 bases in between. In germline, CDR1 is MNHNS, CDR2 SASEGT. There are 16 residues in the CDR3. Here the CDR3 DNA reads TGTGCCAGCAGTGACCCCCAGGGGCGGGGGCAATACGAGCAGTACTTC. Translation: CASSDPQGRGQYEQYF.

The V and J genes are TRBV18 and TRBJ2-3; weak D call: TRBD2 (6 bases). With 3 bases removed from V and 2 bases from J, the gap between germline ends came to 21 bases. CDR1 and CDR2 (germline): KGHSH, LQKENI. The CDR3 consists of 18 residues. CDR3 region: CASSPLHGRTLDTDTQYF. The CDR3 DNA follows: TGTGCCAGCTCACCGCTCCACGGGAGAACGCTGGACACAGATACGCAGTATTTT.

The rearrangement joins TRBV10-2 to TRBJ2-1; 14 bases are shared with TRBD2. The CDR3 spans 14 residues. The germline gives CDR1 WSHSY, CDR2 SAAADI. Unmatched junction bases numbered 7, after V lost 8 bases and J lost 10 bases. Here the CDR3 DNA reads TGCGCCAGCCGGGGCGGGACTAGCGGGGGAGAGCAGTTCTTC. Its translation is CASRGGTSGGEQFF.

The chain combines TRBV19 with TRBJ2-3; a possible D gene is TRBD2 (6 bases). Germline loops: CDR1 LNHDA, CDR2 SQIVND (reference sequence). V was clipped by 7 bases and J by 2 bases, with 13 bases between them. The CDR3 loop spans 14 amino acids. CDR3 protein: CASTRTGATDTQYF. The DNA for the CDR3 is TGTGCCAGTACGAGGACGGGAGCCACAGATACGCAGTATTTT.

The rearrangement links TRBV10-3 to TRBJ1-3; 7 bases map to TRBD1. The length of the CDR3 is 15 residues. Trimming cost V 1 base and J 2 bases; bases outside gene matches: 2. Germline CDR1 and CDR2: ENHRY and SYGVKD. The CDR3 reads CAISEWDSAGNTIYF. DNA of the CDR3: TGTGCCATCAGTGAGTGGGACAGTGCTGGAAACACCATATATTTT.

This sequence joins TRBV27 and TRBJ1-2, with a weak D call TRBD1 (5 bases). The CDR3 loop spans 14 amino acids. Germline V gives CDR1 MNHEY, CDR2 SMNVEV (reference sequence). The germline V and J ends were trimmed by 3 bases and 2 bases, with 10 bases remaining between them. In DNA, the CDR3 is TGTGCCAGCAGTTTCAACGGACACAACTATGGCTACACCTTC. Translating it yields CASSFNGHNYGYTF.

This chain uses TRBV28 with TRBJ1-6, with D unclear. The germline V gene has CDR1 MDHEN and CDR2 SYDVKM. Trimming pared 4 bases from V and 8 bases from J, leaving 9 bases between. The CDR3 totals 13 residues. The CDR3 region is CASSSLEDSPLHF. For the CDR3, the DNA is TGTGCCAGCAGTTCTCTCGAGGATTCACCCCTCCACTTT.

The gene calls are TRBV11-1 and TRBJ2-1; 7 bases align to TRBD2. The germline gives CDR1 SGHAT, CDR2 FQDESV (reference sequence). V gave up 4 bases and J gave up 1 base; unmatched junction bases: 4. This CDR3 comprises 15 residues. In DNA form, the CDR3 reads TGTGCCAGCAGCTGGACTAGTGGGTCCTACAATGAGCAGTTCTTC. Its translation: CASSWTSGSYNEQFF.

The chain is built from TRBV3-1 (or the pseudogene TRBV3-2) and TRBJ1-2; 9 bases line up with TRBD1. Germline CDR1 reads LGHDT; CDR2 reads YNNKEL (reference sequence). The CDR3 covers 15 residues. Trimming took 3 bases from V and 4 from J; bases not matched to a gene: 6. The CDR3 reads CASSHPGQGAYGYTF. For the CDR3, the DNA is TGTGCCAGCAGCCACCCGGGACAGGGTGCCTATGGCTACACCTTC.

V and J are TRBV5-4 and TRBJ2-5; 14 bases fit TRBD2. The CDR3 is 16 amino acids. From germline, CDR1 is SGHNT and CDR2 YYREEE (reference sequence). V shed 5 bases and J 6 bases; nucleotides not matched to a gene: 9. The CDR3 reads CASSDGLAGGGKTQYF. DNA for the CDR3: TGTGCCAGCAGTGATGGACTAGCGGGAGGAGGGAAGACCCAGTACTTC.

This rearrangement joins TRBV18 to TRBJ2-1; no firm D call. V was shortened by 2 bases and J by 11 bases, with 13 bases between the two germline ends. From germline, CDR1 is KGHSH and CDR2 LQKENI. The CDR3 is 13 residues long. DNA for the CDR3: TGTGCCAGCTCACCATGGGCGAATCAAAAGCAGTTCTTC. It specifies CASSPWANQKQFF.

V is TRBV6-1 and J is TRBJ2-7; TRBD2 matches 11 bases. J gave up 7 bases and V 3 bases, and 8 bases lay outside the gene matches. The germline V gene encodes CDR1 MNHNS and CDR2 SASEGT. The CDR3 has 15 amino acids. The CDR3 DNA is TGTGCCAGCAGTGATAGGACTAGCGGGCCCCAGGAGCAGTACTTC. Its protein product is CASSDRTSGPQEQYF.

V usage is TRBV12-3 or TRBV12-4 and J usage is TRBJ1-5; D not certain. Trimming stripped 5 bases from V and 9 bases from J, with 5 bases between. This CDR3 is 10 amino acids long. DNA of the CDR3: TGTGCCAGCAGTCTCGGGCCCCAGCATTTT. This gives the protein CASSLGPQHF.

The V and J genes are TRBV27 and TRBJ2-2; D might be TRBD1 (5 bases). Per germline, CDR1 MNHEY and CDR2 SMNVEV (reference sequence). This CDR3 has 15 residues. V lost 2 bases to trimming and J lost 4 bases, with 11 bases between them. This CDR3 is CASSLRRAGTGELFF. The DNA for the CDR3 is TGTGCCAGCAGTTTACGCAGGGCCGGCACCGGGGAGCTGTTTTTT.

The V and J genes are TRBV5-1 and TRBJ1-1; perhaps TRBD1 as D (5 bases). Germline CDR1 SGHRS, CDR2 YFSETQ. V shed 5 bases and J shed 2 bases, with 10 bases lying between them. This CDR3 spans 13 amino acids. DNA for the CDR3: TGCGCCAGCAGGGGGCCAGCCAACACTGAAGCTTTCTTT. Its translation is CASRGPANTEAFF.

The V gene is TRBV30, the J gene TRBJ2-2, with D possibly matching TRBD1 (6 bases). The CDR3 consists of 13 residues. V shed 4 bases and J shed 3 bases, with 9 bases lying between them. Germline assignment: CDR1 GTSNPN and CDR2 SVGIG (reference sequence). This chain's CDR3 is CAWKGDHTGELFF. CDR3 nucleotides: TGTGCCTGGAAGGGGGATCACACCGGGGAGCTGTTTTTT.

V usage is TRBV6-2 or TRBV6-3 and J usage is TRBJ2-7; 7 bases are a match to TRBD2. The trim removed 2 bases at V and 3 bases at J, leaving 4 bases unmatched. Germline CDR1 is MNHEY and CDR2 is SVGEGT. The CDR3 has 14 residues. The CDR3 region has the DNA TGTGCCAGCAGTTACGGGCCGGGGGGCTACGAGCAGTACTTC. Its translation: CASSYGPGGYEQYF.

The chain carries TRBV7-3 and TRBJ1-1, with TRBD1 as a possible D gene (6 bases). Per the germline V gene, CDR1 is SGHTA and CDR2 is FQGTGA. V gave up 5 bases and J gave up 5 bases, with 12 bases separating them. The CDR3 is 13 residues long. This CDR3 is CASSRGLSTEAFF. The CDR3 DNA is TGTGCCAGCAGCAGGGGGTTAAGTACTGAAGCTTTCTTT. Complete variable domain (other parts from reference TRBV7-3 and TRBJ1-1): GAGVSQTPSNKVTEKGKYVELRCDPISGHTALYWYRQSLGQGPEFLIYFQGTGAADDSGLPNDRFFAVRPEGSVSTLKIQRTERGDSAVYLCASSRGLSTEAFFGQGTRLTVV.

The chain joins TRBV5-6 to TRBJ2-7; possibly TRBD1 for D (6 bases). There are 14 residues in the CDR3. V lost 7 bases and J lost 2, with 16 bases in between. In germline, CDR1 is SGHDT, CDR2 YYEEEE. For the CDR3, the DNA is TGTGCCAGCCGCCACCAGGGGATCGCCTACGAGCAGTACTTC. Translating it yields CASRHQGIAYEQYF.

V gene TRBV29-1 combines with J gene TRBJ2-6, with a weak D call TRBD1 (6 bases). The germline gives CDR1 SQVTM, CDR2 ANQGSEA. Between the trimmed V and J ends, which lost 4 bases and 2 bases, there was a span of 6 bases. The CDR3 extends over 13 amino acids. CDR3 region: CSVGDTGANVLTF. The DNA of the CDR3 is TGCAGCGTTGGGGACACTGGGGCCAACGTCCTGACTTTC.

The rearrangement joins TRBV28 to TRBJ1-5, with unresolved D. Germline CDR1 reads MDHEN; CDR2 reads SYDVKM. This CDR3 is built from 14 residues. Trimming cost V 1 base and J 6 bases, with 10 bases left between them. This CDR3 reads CASSLFRQFQPQHF. CDR3 in DNA: TGTGCCAGCAGTTTATTCCGACAATTTCAGCCCCAGCATTTT.

The chain links TRBV5-1 to TRBJ2-5; a weak D match, TRBD1 (5 bases). CDR1 is SGHRS and CDR2 is YFSETQ in the germline V gene. V lost 0 bases and J 5 bases, leaving 17 bases between the germline ends. The CDR3 runs to 16 residues. The CDR3 here is CASSLGGPPAGETQYF. As DNA, the CDR3 is TGCGCCAGCAGCTTGGGGGGCCCGCCAGCAGGGGAGACCCAGTACTTC. The whole variable domain, remainder taken from reference TRBV5-1 and TRBJ2-5, is KAGVTQTPRYLIKTRGQQVTLSCSPISGHRSVSWYQQTPGQGLQFLFEYFSETQRNKGNFPGRFSGRQFSNSRSEMNVSTLELGDSALYLCASSLGGPPAGETQYFGPGTRLLVL.

CDR3 residues: CASSRRYQETQYF. The CDR3 region has the DNA TGTGCCAGCAGCCGCCGGTACCAAGAGACCCAGTACTTC. The chain is built from TRBV7-6 and TRBJ2-5; no firm D call. Germline V gene sequence: CDR1 SGHVS, CDR2 FNYEAQ. There are 13 residues in the CDR3. V was trimmed by 5 bases and J by 0 bases, leaving 7 bases between them. The complete variable domain, with remaining parts taken from reference TRBV7-6 and TRBJ2-5, reads GAGVSQSPRYKVTKRGQDVALRCDPISGHVSLYWYRQALGQGPEFLTYFNYEAQQDKSGLPNDRFSAERPEGSISTLTIQRTEQRDSAMYRCASSRRYQETQYFGPGTRLLVL.